The clone carrying this T cell receptor (beta chain) was seen more than once but under ten times. Its target is not known. The germline gives CDR1 KGHSH, CDR2 LQKENI. CDR3 size: 16 residues. The V segment lost 3 bases and the J segment 6 bases; nucleotides outside the gene matches: 9. One entry per CDR3 protein, called by TCRdb with MiXCR from the 5' RACE reads. The data show about 80,000 distinct CDR3 sequences, around 7.3% seen once. The data derive from a study of spatial heterogeneity in lung cancer. Study overall: Compared with alpha-chain sequences, beta-chain sequences were consistently detected in greater numbers. The mean occurrence of each unique TCR and UMI combination in raw reads exceeded eight.

Study outcomes and limitations: Resection blood, more than follow-up blood, showed ubiquitous expanded tumor TCRs.

Specified time point: sample taken at primary tumor resection. Sequencing of whole RNA from tumor, nontumor lung or frozen PBMC involved no sorting. This TCR derives from a male donor with early-stage non-small cell lung cancer. The material was PBMCs, obtained at surgery. This chain connects TRBV18 to TRBJ2-7, with 12 bases lining up with TRBD1. The CDR3: CASSPSEGQGASEQYF. The DNA of the CDR3 is TGTGCCAGCTCACCTTCTGAGGGACAGGGGGCGTCCGAGCAGTACTTC.